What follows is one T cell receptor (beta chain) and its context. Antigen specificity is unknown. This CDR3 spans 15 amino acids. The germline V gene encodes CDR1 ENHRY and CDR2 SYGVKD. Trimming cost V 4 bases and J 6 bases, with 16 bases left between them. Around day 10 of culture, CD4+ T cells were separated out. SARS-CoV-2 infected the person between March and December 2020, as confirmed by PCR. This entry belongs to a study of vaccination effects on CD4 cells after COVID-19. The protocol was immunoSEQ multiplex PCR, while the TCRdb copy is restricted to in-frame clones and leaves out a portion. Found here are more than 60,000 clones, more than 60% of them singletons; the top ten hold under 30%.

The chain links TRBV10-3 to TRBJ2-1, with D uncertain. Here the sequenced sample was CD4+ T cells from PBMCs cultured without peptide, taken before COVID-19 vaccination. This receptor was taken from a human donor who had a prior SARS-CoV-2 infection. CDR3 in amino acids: CAISVDPNRINEQFF. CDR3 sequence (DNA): TGTGCCATCAGTGTGGATCCGAATCGGATCAATGAGCAGTTCTTC.